These 2 T cell receptor beta chains originate from one sample sequenced in a study of cytomegalovirus exposure and HLA in healthy donors (dated by TCRdb to about 2017). Preparation of the library involved the immunoSEQ multiplex PCR assay. A mixture of 60 forward primers for TCR Vbeta segments and 13 reverse primers for TCR Jbeta segments was used in the multiplex PCR. Entries here come from immuneACCESS through TCRdb and include only in-frame sequences with V and J called. Some clones fail to appear in such tables; in the studies checked, an unresolved V gene covers under half of the shortfall, and the cause of the remainder is unknown. The sample table contains 210,000 or so clones; only one count was recorded for approximately 84% of them. 0.2% to 0.3% of the sample is taken by the ten largest. Sequencing input: PBMCs. All receptors come from a girl between 2 and 10 years old in good health and CMV-seronegative.

The chain couples TRBV2 to TRBJ2-3, with D uncertain. CDR1 is SNHLY, CDR2 FYNNEI, per germline. The length of the CDR3 is 17 residues. The V end lost 4 bases, the J end lost 6 bases, and 23 bases lay between the germline ends. The CDR3 is CASSVFVTPILVDTQYF. CDR3 in DNA: TGTGCCAGCAGTGTTTTCGTGACTCCCATTCTGGTGGATACGCAGTATTTT.

The chain joins TRBV10-2 to TRBJ2-2; 9 bases are a match to TRBD1. The J segment lost 7 bases and the V segment lost 8 bases, leaving 8 bases of the junction unmatched. The length of the CDR3 is 14 residues. Germline V CDR1 and CDR2: WSHSY, SAAADI. This CDR3 is CASGLTGGGGELFF. CDR3 DNA sequence: TGCGCCAGCGGCCTAACAGGGGGCGGCGGGGAGCTGTTTTTT.